The 32 T cell receptor beta chains reported below all come from one sample, sequenced in a study of T cells after yellow fever vaccination. From the 5' RACE reads, TCRdb called clonotypes with MiXCR, one entry per CDR3 protein. The data show roughly 32,000 distinct CDR3 sequences, roughly 4.5% seen once. Sample: CD8+ T cells sorted from PBMCs, taken 5 days after the yellow fever booster vaccination. The receptors originated from a man aged 30-40 years who received the YFV17D yellow fever vaccine.

In its sample, this clonotype was seen many times. The chain combines TRBV7-2 with TRBJ2-7; the D is unclear. Germline V gene sequence: CDR1 SGHTA, CDR2 FQGNSA. Deletions cut 5 bases from V and 5 bases from J, with 10 bases between. This CDR3 contains 12 residues. The CDR3 sequence is CASSKGTHEQYF. For the CDR3, the DNA is TGTGCCAGCAGCAAAGGTACCCACGAGCAGTACTTC.

This clonotype was detected many times. The rearrangement joins TRBV4-1 to TRBJ2-1; unclear D gene. Germline-derived CDR1 and CDR2 are MGHRA and YSYEKL. This CDR3 region has 14 residues. V was clipped by 0 bases and J by 3 bases, with 6 bases between them. The CDR3 protein is CASSQELYYNEQFF. For the CDR3, the DNA is TGCGCCAGCAGCCAAGAACTATACTACAATGAGCAGTTCTTC.

The table lists this clonotype with many counts. V is TRBV12-3 or TRBV12-4 and J is TRBJ2-5; 12 nucleotides match TRBD2. This CDR3 is 16 amino acids long. The V and J ends lost 3 bases and 5 bases, in that order; junction bases with no gene match: 7. The CDR3 reads CASSLRLAGGPETQYF. CDR3 in DNA: TGTGCCAGCAGTTTGCGCCTAGCGGGAGGGCCGGAGACCCAGTACTTC.

In its sample, this clonotype was seen many times. The chain employs TRBV7-9 and TRBJ2-7; D gene unclear. Germline V gives CDR1 SEHNR, CDR2 FQNEAQ (reference sequence). This CDR3 comprises 12 residues. Between the trimmed V and J ends, which lost 0 bases and 5 bases, there was a span of 5 bases. This CDR3 reads CASSLATNEQYF. CDR3 sequence (DNA): TGTGCCAGCAGCTTAGCTACGAACGAGCAGTACTTC.

The sample holds many counts of this clonotype. The genes are TRBV7-6 and TRBJ1-5, with D uncertain. In germline, CDR1 is SGHVS, CDR2 FNYEAQ. The CDR3 runs 13 residues. The V end lost 6 bases, the J end lost 3 bases, and 9 bases lay between the germline ends. CDR3 coding DNA: TGTGCCAGCAGTCTATCCCTCAATCAGCCCCAGCATTTT. It translates to CASSLSLNQPQHF.

This CDR3 is CASSPGLVGYEQYF. The CDR3 nucleotides are TGTGCCAGCAGCCCCGGGCTCGTGGGGTACGAGCAGTACTTC. This chain joins TRBV4-2 and TRBJ2-7; D gene unclear. V lost 4 bases, J lost 4 bases, and 14 bases lay in between. The CDR3 spans 14 residues. Germline loops: CDR1 LGHNA, CDR2 YNFKEQ.

This clonotype was picked up a small number of times. The rearrangement links TRBV19 to TRBJ2-3, with D maybe TRBD2 (6 bases). V lost 3 bases to trimming and J lost 6 bases, with 13 bases between them. The germline CDR1 and CDR2 sequences are LNHDA and SQIVND (reference sequence). This CDR3 comprises 14 residues. CDR3 coding DNA: TGTGCCAGTAGTATCAGAGCGGGCTGGGATACGCAGTATTTT. The encoded protein is CASSIRAGWDTQYF.

There are many counts of this clonotype. The chain combines TRBV29-1 with TRBJ2-7, with TRBD2 identical over 11 bases. Germline CDR1 reads SQVTM; CDR2 reads ANQGSEA. V was pared by 3 bases and J by 5 bases, with 6 bases of the junction left unmatched. This CDR3 is built from 14 residues. CDR3 nucleotides: TGCAGCGTTGATGGGCTAGCGGGAGGAAACGAGCAGTACTTC. It is translated as CSVDGLAGGNEQYF.

This clonotype occurred many times. The chain carries TRBV7-6 and TRBJ2-3; TRBD2 agrees at 12 bases. The CDR3 is 16 residues long. The J segment lost 10 bases and the V segment lost 5 bases, leaving 13 bases of the junction unmatched. Germline V lookup: CDR1 SGHVS, CDR2 FNYEAQ. This chain's CDR3 is CASSAGTSGSVVSQYF. CDR3 in DNA: TGTGCCAGCAGCGCCGGGACTAGCGGGTCGGTGGTTTCGCAGTATTTT.

This clonotype occurred many times. Germline and junction disagree at one end, which may indicate a read error. The V call is TRBV7-7, the J call TRBJ2-1; 11 bases line up with TRBD2. This CDR3 region has 16 residues. Germline assignment: CDR1 SSHAT and CDR2 FNYEAQ (reference sequence). This chain's CDR3 is CASSAGTSGAYNEQFF. For the CDR3, the DNA is TGTGCTAGCAGCGCCGGGACTAGCGGAGCCTACAATGAGCAGTTCTTC.

This clonotype was found many times. This sequence joins TRBV11-2 and TRBJ2-3; tentative D call: TRBD1 (6 bases). The germline V and J ends were trimmed by 5 bases and 1 base, with 16 bases remaining between them. Germline values: CDR1 SGHAT, CDR2 FQNNGV. The CDR3 is 16 amino acids. The DNA of the CDR3 is TGTGCCAGCAGCCTCTTACAGGGCTGGGGCACAGATACGCAGTATTTT. As protein: CASSLLQGWGTDTQYF. The full variable domain, in which reference TRBV11-2 and TRBJ2-3 provide the parts outside the CDR3, is EAGVAQSPRYKIIEKRQSVAFWCNPISGHATLYWYQQILGQGPKLLIQFQNNGVVDDSQLPKDRFSAERLKGVDSTLKIQPAKLEDSAVYLCASSLLQGWGTDTQYFGPGTRLTVL.

This clonotype was seen many times. The chain couples TRBV27 to TRBJ2-5; weak D call: TRBD2 (7 bases). Trimming left V 10 bases short and J 5 bases short, with 20 bases between. From germline, CDR1 is MNHEY and CDR2 SMNVEV (reference sequence). The CDR3 spans 14 residues. CDR3 nucleotide sequence: TGTGCCACGATCGGACTAGAGGGGGGTGAGACCCAGTACTTC. Protein product: CATIGLEGGETQYF.

This clonotype has a count of ten or more. The chain links TRBV27 to TRBJ2-1; D perhaps matches TRBD2 (5 bases). The CDR3 is 13 amino acids. The V end was cut by 6 bases, the J end by 6 bases, with 12 bases between. The V gene's germline CDR1 is MNHEY and CDR2 SMNVEV (reference sequence). The CDR3 DNA reads as TGTGCCAGCAGCCTACTAGGGTCCAATGAGCAGTTCTTC. As protein: CASSLLGSNEQFF.

This clonotype has a count of ten or more. CDR3 coding DNA: TGTGCCAGCAGTTTTCTCTTACCGACTTACACTAGGGACAGTAACTTTAGCAATCAGCCCCAGCATTTT. It encodes CASSFLLPTYTRDSNFSNQPQHF. This sequence joins TRBV12-3 or TRBV12-4 and TRBJ1-5; 7 nucleotides line up with TRBD1. V lost 3 bases to trimming and J lost 0 bases; unmatched junction nucleotides: 26. The CDR3 spans 23 residues.

This clonotype was counted many times. The rearrangement joins TRBV6-6 to TRBJ2-7, with D unclear. V was shortened by 0 bases and J by 7 bases, with 4 bases between the two germline ends. Per germline, CDR1 MNHNY and CDR2 SVGAGI (reference sequence). The CDR3 consists of 11 residues. The chain's CDR3 is CASSYSGEQYF. The CDR3 coding sequence is TGTGCCAGCAGTTACTCGGGGGAGCAGTACTTC.

This clonotype was observed at least ten times. The chain carries TRBV5-4 and TRBJ2-1; the D gene is possibly TRBD2 (5 bases). The ends were cut back, 3 bases at V and 2 bases at J, with 9 bases in the middle. The CDR3 runs to 14 residues. Germline CDR1 SGHNT, CDR2 YYREEE (reference sequence). CDR3 amino acids: CASSWESAYNEQFF. The CDR3, as DNA: TGTGCCAGCAGCTGGGAGAGTGCCTACAATGAGCAGTTCTTC. The variable domain in full, completed from reference TRBV5-4 and TRBJ2-1, reads ETGVTQSPTHLIKTRGQQVTLRCSSQSGHNTVSWYQQALGQGPQFIFQYYREEENGRGNFPPRFSGLQFPNYSSELNVNALELDDSALYLCASSWESAYNEQFFGPGTRLTVL.

This clonotype occurred many times. The chain carries TRBV30 and TRBJ2-1, with 8 bases lining up with TRBD2. The CDR3 is 15 residues long. Trimming cost V 1 base and J 4 bases; bases outside gene matches: 6. CDR1 GTSNPN and CDR2 SVGIG come from the germline V gene (reference sequence). CDR3 amino acids: CAWSGSGKSYNEQFF. The CDR3 region has the DNA TGTGCCTGGAGTGGTAGCGGGAAGTCGTACAATGAGCAGTTCTTC.

This clonotype showed up many times. The rearrangement joins TRBV6-1 to TRBJ2-5, with D perhaps matching TRBD2 (5 bases). CDR1 MNHNS and CDR2 SASEGT come from the germline V gene. The V end was cut by 7 bases, the J end by 4 bases, with 19 bases between. The CDR3 loop spans 15 amino acids. The CDR3 is CASTPDAGSGETQYF. The DNA of the CDR3 is TGTGCCAGCACCCCAGATGCCGGCAGCGGAGAGACCCAGTACTTC.

This clonotype was seen repeatedly, ten times or more. The chain recombines TRBV9 with TRBJ2-5; D may be TRBD2 (6 bases). CDR1 and CDR2 (germline): SGDLS, YYNGEE. There are 15 residues in the CDR3. Trimming shortened V by 4 bases and J by 5 bases, and 18 bases separated the two germline ends. The CDR3 nucleotides are TGTGCCAGCAGCCCCAGGGACTGGCTGTCGGAGACCCAGTACTTC. It translates to CASSPRDWLSETQYF.

There are many counts of this clonotype. V usage is TRBV19 and J usage is TRBJ2-7; D may be TRBD2 (6 bases). Trimming took off 3 bases at V and 2 bases at J, with 14 bases between the two ends. This CDR3 comprises 15 residues. Germline values: CDR1 LNHDA, CDR2 SQIVND (reference sequence). The CDR3 loop is CASSIGTLGAYEQYF. As DNA, the CDR3 is TGTGCCAGTAGTATCGGGACTCTCGGGGCCTACGAGCAGTACTTC.

The table lists this clonotype with many counts. The CDR3 DNA is TGTGCCAGCAGCGCCCAAGGGGCACCCCGCGGAGAGACCCAGTACTTC. Translation gives CASSAQGAPRGETQYF. This sequence joins TRBV7-9 and TRBJ2-5, with a weak D call TRBD1 (5 bases). Germline CDR1 and CDR2: SEHNR and FQNEAQ (reference sequence). CDR3 length equals 16 residues. With 5 bases removed from V and 4 bases from J, the gap between germline ends came to 20 bases.

Note on this clonotype: A much larger clone lies one base from this, so it may be a read error. V is TRBV3-1 and J is TRBJ2-7; D is undetermined. The germline V gene encodes CDR1 LGHDT and CDR2 YNNKEL (reference sequence). The CDR3 loop spans 15 amino acids. CDR3 region: CATSQVGWMGYEQYF. The CDR3 bases are TGTGCCACCAGCCAAGTTGGGTGGATGGGCTACGAGCAGTACTTC.

The sample holds many counts of this clonotype. The J gene is TRBJ2-2, the V gene TRBV7-8; D possibly corresponds to TRBD1 (6 bases). Germline CDR1 reads SGHVS; CDR2 reads FQNEAQ. The CDR3 has 15 amino acids. V lost 5 bases to trimming and J lost 7 bases, with 17 bases between them. CDR3 residues: CASSPSWGLGGELFF. DNA of the CDR3: TGTGCCAGCAGCCCGAGCTGGGGGCTTGGCGGGGAGCTGTTTTTT.

This clonotype has a count of ten or more. V gene TRBV6-2 or TRBV6-3 combines with J gene TRBJ1-5, with D unresolved. The CDR3 sequence is 13 residues long. CDR1 and CDR2 from the germline V gene are MNHEY and SVGEGT. The V gene lost 1 base and the J gene lost 2 bases, with 3 bases spanning the gap. CDR3 nucleotides: TGTGCCAGCAGTTACTGGGGCAATCAGCCCCAGCATTTT. Amino acids: CASSYWGNQPQHF.

This clonotype was counted many times. This chain connects TRBV14 to TRBJ2-3; perhaps D is TRBD1 or TRBD2 (5 bases each). The germline V gene has CDR1 SGHDN and CDR2 FVKESK. V was pared by 4 bases and J by 6 bases, with 17 bases between. The CDR3 spans 15 residues. The CDR3 DNA reads as TGTGCCAGCAGCCCCACGGGACCCCCGGTGGATACGCAGTATTTT. Protein sequence: CASSPTGPPVDTQYF.

At least ten counts were recorded for this clonotype. This rearrangement joins TRBV7-2 to TRBJ2-7; 8 nucleotides agree with TRBD1. Germline V gives CDR1 SGHTA, CDR2 FQGNSA. CDR3 length equals 16 residues. Unmatched junction bases numbered 14, after V lost 5 bases and J lost 5 bases. The CDR3 protein is CASSRTHHRGENEQYF. In DNA, the CDR3 is TGTGCCAGCAGCCGAACGCACCACAGGGGGGAAAACGAGCAGTACTTC.

Ten or more counts support this clonotype. The V call is TRBV12-3 or TRBV12-4, the J call TRBJ2-1; unclear D gene. V was cut by 3 bases and J by 6 bases, with 9 bases left in between. This CDR3 contains 13 residues. CDR3 bases: TGTGCCAGCAGTTTTTCGTTGAGCAATGAGCAGTTCTTC. Protein sequence: CASSFSLSNEQFF.

This clonotype showed up many times. The chain is built from TRBV3-1 and TRBJ2-5; no firm D call. V lost 8 bases, J lost 5 bases, and 15 bases lay in between. Germline V gene sequence: CDR1 LGHDT, CDR2 YNNKEL (reference sequence). The CDR3 is made up of 13 amino acids. The CDR3 DNA reads as TGTGCCAGCGGTATTGATAATCGGGAGACCCAGTACTTC. It specifies CASGIDNRETQYF.

This clonotype was observed at least ten times. The rearrangement uses TRBV6-5 and TRBJ2-1; D gene ambiguous. The germline CDR1 and CDR2 sequences are MNHEY and SVGAGI. V lost 3 bases, J lost 8 bases, and 5 bases lay in between. The CDR3 covers 11 residues. The CDR3 loop reads CASSYRYEQFF. The CDR3 DNA reads as TGTGCCAGCAGTTATCGGTATGAGCAGTTCTTC.

This clonotype was observed many times. V and J are TRBV5-1 and TRBJ2-1; D call uncertain. V was clipped by 0 bases and J by 3 bases, with 10 bases between them. This CDR3 spans 15 amino acids. The germline gives CDR1 SGHRS, CDR2 YFSETQ. CDR3: CASSLEVGFYNEQFF. For the CDR3, the DNA is TGCGCCAGCAGCTTGGAGGTAGGGTTCTACAATGAGCAGTTCTTC. Combining the CDR3 with reference TRBV5-1 and TRBJ2-1 gives the whole variable domain KAGVTQTPRYLIKTRGQQVTLSCSPISGHRSVSWYQQTPGQGLQFLFEYFSETQRNKGNFPGRFSGRQFSNSRSEMNVSTLELGDSALYLCASSLEVGFYNEQFFGPGTRLTVL.

The table lists this clonotype with many counts. V gene TRBV20-1 combines with J gene TRBJ2-2; tentatively, D is TRBD2 (6 bases). The CDR3 runs 11 residues. V gave up 6 bases and J gave up 6 bases, with 8 bases separating them. In germline, CDR1 is DFQATT, CDR2 SNEGSKA (reference sequence). CDR3: CSARLAGELFF. The CDR3 nucleotides are TGCAGTGCCAGACTAGCCGGGGAGCTGTTTTTT.

This clonotype was detected many times. This chain joins TRBV20-1 and TRBJ2-7; 11 nucleotides align to TRBD2. With 2 bases clipped from V and 2 bases from J, the junction kept 8 bases outside the gene matches. The germline V gene encodes CDR1 DFQATT and CDR2 SNEGSKA (reference sequence). The CDR3 spans 16 residues. The CDR3 loop is CSARPPSGRYTYEQYF. CDR3 DNA sequence: TGCAGTGCTAGACCTCCTAGCGGGAGGTACACCTACGAGCAGTACTTC.